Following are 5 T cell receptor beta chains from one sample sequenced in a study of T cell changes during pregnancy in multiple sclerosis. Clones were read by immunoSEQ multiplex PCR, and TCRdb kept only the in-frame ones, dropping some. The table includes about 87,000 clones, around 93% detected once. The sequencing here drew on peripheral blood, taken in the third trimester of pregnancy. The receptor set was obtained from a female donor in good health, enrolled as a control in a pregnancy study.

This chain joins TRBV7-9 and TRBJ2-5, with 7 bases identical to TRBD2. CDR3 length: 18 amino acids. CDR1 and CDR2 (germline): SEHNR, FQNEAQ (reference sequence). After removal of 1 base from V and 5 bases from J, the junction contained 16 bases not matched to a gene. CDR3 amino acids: CASSLGSSRGYWDETQYF. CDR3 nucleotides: TGTGCCAGCAGCTTAGGAAGCTCGCGGGGGTATTGGGACGAGACCCAGTACTTC.

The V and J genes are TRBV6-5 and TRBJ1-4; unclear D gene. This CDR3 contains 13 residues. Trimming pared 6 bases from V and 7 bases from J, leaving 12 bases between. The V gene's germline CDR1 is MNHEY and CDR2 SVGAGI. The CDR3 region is CASSRTEGEKLFF. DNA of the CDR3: TGTGCCAGCAGCCGTACAGAAGGTGAAAAACTGTTTTTT.

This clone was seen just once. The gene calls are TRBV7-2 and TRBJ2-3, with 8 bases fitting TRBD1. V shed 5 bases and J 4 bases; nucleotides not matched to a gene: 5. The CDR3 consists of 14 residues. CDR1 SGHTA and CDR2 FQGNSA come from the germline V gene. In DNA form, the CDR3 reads TGTGCCAGCAGCGAGGACAGGGTAGCAGATACGCAGTATTTT. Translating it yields CASSEDRVADTQYF. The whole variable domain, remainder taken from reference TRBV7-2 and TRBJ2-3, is GAGVSQSPSNKVTEKGKDVELRCDPISGHTALYWYRQSLGQGLEFLIYFQGNSAPDKSGLPSDRFSAERTGGSVSTLTIQRTQQEDSAVYLCASSEDRVADTQYFGPGTRLTVL.

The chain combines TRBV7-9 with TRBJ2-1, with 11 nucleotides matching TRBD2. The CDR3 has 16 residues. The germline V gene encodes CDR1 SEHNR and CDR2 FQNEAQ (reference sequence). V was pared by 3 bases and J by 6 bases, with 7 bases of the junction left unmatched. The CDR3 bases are TGTGCCAGCAGCTTTTGGGGTAGCGGGAGGGCCAATGAGCAGTTCTTC. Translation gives CASSFWGSGRANEQFF.

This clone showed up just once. In DNA form, the CDR3 reads TGTGCCAGCAGTGCTTCAGGGCCCAGTGAGCAGTTCTTC. The encoded protein is CASSASGPSEQFF. The chain employs TRBV6-1 and TRBJ2-1, with D maybe TRBD1 (5 bases). The CDR3 spans 13 residues. Germline V lookup: CDR1 MNHNS, CDR2 SASEGT. V lost 4 bases and J 9 bases, leaving 13 bases between the germline ends.